This entry lists 17 T cell receptor beta chains sequenced from one sample in a study of early T cells in non-severe SARS-CoV-2 infection. TCRdb reanalysed the 5' RACE reads using MiXCR and keeps one entry per CDR3 protein. The table lists about 45,000 distinct CDR3 sequences, around 10% of them singletons. The sample was whole blood. The receptors here all came from an adult who was a healthcare worker with PCR-confirmed SARS-CoV-2 infection or an uninfected control (not recorded which).

The chain recombines TRBV4-1 with TRBJ2-7, with 12 bases matching TRBD2. V shed 4 bases, J shed 6 bases, and the junction held 4 bases outside the gene matches. CDR1 and CDR2 from the germline V gene are MGHRA and YSYEKL. The CDR3 loop spans 14 amino acids. CDR3 sequence: CASSRLTSGSEQYF. As DNA, the CDR3 is TGCGCCAGCAGCCGTTTGACTAGCGGGAGCGAGCAGTACTTC.

There are a few counts of this clonotype. The rearrangement uses TRBV3-1 and TRBJ2-3; 7 nucleotides match TRBD2. V lost 0 bases and J lost 1; bases outside the gene matches: 16. The CDR3 extends over 20 amino acids. CDR1 is LGHDT and CDR2 is YNNKEL in the germline V gene (reference sequence). The CDR3 is CASSQEPPVGQRDGTDTQYF. Here the CDR3 DNA reads TGTGCCAGCAGCCAAGAGCCTCCGGTTGGTCAGCGGGATGGCACAGATACGCAGTATTTT.

The table lists this clonotype with many counts. CDR3 in DNA: TGTGCCAGCAGCTTAGGACCCAGCACGAGGGAGACCCAGTACTTC. Translated: CASSLGPSTRETQYF. The chain links TRBV7-3 to TRBJ2-5; D unresolved. CDR3 length: 15 residues. The V end was cut by 2 bases, the J end by 5 bases, with 15 bases between. From germline, CDR1 is SGHTA and CDR2 FQGTGA.

Ten or more counts support this clonotype. DNA of the CDR3: TGTGCCAGCAGTTACCACGACAGGGGGCGGGATGAAAAACTGTTTTTT. Protein product: CASSYHDRGRDEKLFF. The gene calls are TRBV6-6 and TRBJ1-4, with 10 bases identical to TRBD1. Germline V gene data show CDR1 as MNHNY and CDR2 as SVGAGI (reference sequence). The CDR3 has 16 amino acids. The J segment lost 6 bases and the V segment lost 2 bases, leaving 6 bases of the junction unmatched.

This clonotype was observed many times. The chain combines TRBV7-2 with TRBJ2-7; D not certain. From germline, CDR1 is SGHTA and CDR2 FQGNSA. The V and J ends lost 1 base and 0 bases respectively, with 13 bases between them. CDR3 length equals 16 residues. CDR3 nucleotide sequence: TGTGCCAGCAGCTTAGGTCCGGGCTGGAGCTCCTACGAGCAGTACTTC. Translating it yields CASSLGPGWSSYEQYF. The whole variable domain, remainder taken from reference TRBV7-2 and TRBJ2-7, is GAGVSQSPSNKVTEKGKDVELRCDPISGHTALYWYRQSLGQGLEFLIYFQGNSAPDKSGLPSDRFSAERTGGSVSTLTIQRTQQEDSAVYLCASSLGPGWSSYEQYFGPGTRLTVT.

The V and J genes are TRBV2 and TRBJ2-1; D may be TRBD2 (6 bases). Germline CDR1 reads SNHLY; CDR2 reads FYNNEI. With 0 bases removed from V and 5 bases from J, the gap between germline ends came to 14 bases. This CDR3 has 16 residues. The CDR3 DNA follows: TGTGCCAGCAGTGAAGCGTCCGGGAGTTGGGACAATGAGCAGTTCTTC. Protein product: CASSEASGSWDNEQFF.

This clonotype has at least ten counts. The chain combines TRBV29-1 with TRBJ2-2; D call uncertain. Looked up from germline, CDR1 is SQVTM and CDR2 is ANQGSEA. The CDR3 sequence is 10 residues long. Trimming left V 4 bases short and J 7 bases short, with 4 bases between. The CDR3 here is CSVANGELFF. The CDR3 DNA sequence: TGCAGCGTTGCGAACGGGGAGCTGTTTTTT.

This clonotype showed up many times. The genes are TRBV25-1 and TRBJ2-1; no firm D call. V shed 2 bases and J shed 4 bases, with 6 bases lying between them. The CDR3 consists of 13 residues. Germline V lookup: CDR1 MGHDK, CDR2 SYGVNS. The CDR3: CASSERLYNEQFF. CDR3 in DNA: TGTGCCAGCAGTGAAAGGCTGTACAATGAGCAGTTCTTC.

The chain joins TRBV6-5 to TRBJ1-1; tentatively, D is TRBD1 (6 bases). Trimming left V 6 bases short and J 4 bases short, with 15 bases between. The CDR3 loop spans 14 amino acids. Germline CDR1 is MNHEY and CDR2 is SVGAGI. The DNA for the CDR3 is TGTGCCAGCAGACCGGGAACAGGGCGCACTGAAGCTTTCTTT. Protein product: CASRPGTGRTEAFF.

The V call is TRBV20-1, the J call TRBJ2-7; the D is unclear. V was cut by 1 base and J by 3 bases, with 13 bases left in between. This CDR3 has 14 amino acids. Germline CDR1 reads DFQATT; CDR2 reads SNEGSKA (reference sequence). CDR3 sequence reads: CSARVTKNFYEQYF. In DNA form, the CDR3 reads TGCAGTGCTAGAGTAACAAAGAACTTCTACGAGCAGTACTTC.

This chain uses TRBV5-6 with TRBJ2-3, with D maybe TRBD1 (5 bases). Trimming took 6 bases from V and 1 from J, leaving 12 bases between them. CDR1 is SGHDT, CDR2 YYEEEE, per germline. The CDR3 covers 14 residues. The CDR3 DNA reads TGTGCCAGCAACCTGGACACCCGCACAGATACGCAGTATTTT. Translation: CASNLDTRTDTQYF.

In its sample, this clonotype was seen many times. The chain recombines TRBV30 with TRBJ2-1; weak D call: TRBD1 (6 bases). The CDR3 has 14 residues. Germline CDR1 GTSNPN, CDR2 SVGIG (reference sequence). Trimming removed 3 bases at V and 2 bases at J, with 11 bases between. The CDR3 here is CAWRGTPTYNEQFF. Written as DNA, the CDR3 is TGTGCCTGGAGAGGGACACCAACCTACAATGAGCAGTTCTTC.

The chain has TRBV19 and TRBJ1-5; D unclear. The CDR3 spans 17 residues. V lost 4 bases and J 2 bases, leaving 18 bases between the germline ends. Germline loops: CDR1 LNHDA, CDR2 SQIVND (reference sequence). The CDR3 DNA follows: TGTGCCAGTAGTACTTCCTCGGCCGGGGTTGGCAATCAGCCCCAGCATTTT. Translated, it gives CASSTSSAGVGNQPQHF.

In its sample, this clonotype was seen a few times. This CDR3 is CASSLFPGQADTQYF. Here the CDR3 DNA reads TGTGCCAGCAGTTTATTCCCGGGACAAGCAGATACGCAGTATTTT. V and J are TRBV28 and TRBJ2-3, with D possibly being TRBD1 (6 bases). In germline, CDR1 is MDHEN, CDR2 SYDVKM. V was trimmed by 1 base and J by 4 bases, leaving 12 bases between them. CDR3 length: 15 amino acids.

The chain employs TRBV9 and TRBJ2-2; D gene uncertain. V was shortened by 3 bases and J by 2 bases, with 17 bases between the two germline ends. The CDR3 is 17 residues long. CDR1 is SGDLS, CDR2 YYNGEE, per germline. For the CDR3, the DNA is TGTGCCAGCAGCGCCCCTGGGTCAGCGCCTAACACCGGGGAGCTGTTTTTT. It yields the protein CASSAPGSAPNTGELFF.

There are many counts of this clonotype. The CDR3 spells CASSVAGGESSYEQYF. The DNA of the CDR3 is TGTGCCAGCAGCGTAGCGGGAGGCGAGAGCTCCTACGAGCAGTACTTC. The chain links TRBV9 to TRBJ2-7, with 7 positions matching TRBD2. This CDR3 comprises 16 residues. Germline CDR1 and CDR2: SGDLS and YYNGEE. V gave up 0 bases and J gave up 0 bases; unmatched junction bases: 6.

This clonotype appeared many times. This chain uses TRBV18 with TRBJ1-1; a possible D gene is TRBD1 (6 bases). Germline CDR1 is KGHSH and CDR2 is LQKENI. Trimming took 6 bases from V and 1 from J, leaving 9 bases between them. This CDR3 contains 13 residues. The CDR3 here is CASSPGANTEAFF. CDR3 nucleotide sequence: TGTGCCAGCTCGCCGGGGGCGAACACTGAAGCTTTCTTT.